This is a list of T cell receptor beta chains from one sample in a study of blood T cell repertoires in COVID-19. Generated by immunoSEQ multiplex PCR, the TCRdb table keeps only in-frame clones and is missing some. Among hundreds of thousands of clones listed, around nine tenths were seen once. Sequencing used peripheral blood. Every receptor here comes from a woman in her twenties or thirties with COVID-19, enrolled during active disease. Each CDR3 is given with its conserved first and last residue. Fields, in order: CDR3 DNA, CDR3 protein, D gene, J gene, V gene, clone size. A D gene is named only where the DNA matches it firmly. Size values are once, few and many counts, or a class for expanded clones, and some rows have none.

DNA: TGTGCCAGCAGCTTAGAAAGGACTAGGCAAGAGACCCAGTACTTC
CDR3: CASSLERTRQETQYF
D: TRBD2
J: TRBJ2-5
V: TRBV7-2
size: .

DNA: TGTGCCAGCAGTGAAGCTCGGGGCGGGGAGTCCCTGTATTTT
CDR3: CASSEARGGESLYF
D: .
J: TRBJ2-3
V: TRBV2
size: .

DNA: TGTGCCAGCTCCATCCAACAGGGAGGGGTAGGGTACACTGAAGCTTTCTTT
CDR3: CASSIQQGGVGYTEAFF
D: .
J: TRBJ1-1
V: TRBV18
size: .

DNA: TGCGCCAGCAGCCACGAGGACAGGGGGCAAGATACGCAGTATTTT
CDR3: CASSHEDRGQDTQYF
D: TRBD1
J: TRBJ2-3
V: TRBV4-1
size: .

DNA: TGTGCCAGTAGACGGACAGACCAAGAGACCCAGTACTTC
CDR3: CASRRTDQETQYF
D: .
J: TRBJ2-5
V: TRBV19
size: once

DNA: TGTGCCAGTAGTAGCAGACAGGCTCCGCCTAATGAAAAACTGTTTTTT
CDR3: CASSSRQAPPNEKLFF
D: .
J: TRBJ1-4
V: TRBV19
size: .

DNA: TGTGCCAGCAGTTTACGCGGGGGCGATGAGCAGTTCTTC
CDR3: CASSLRGGDEQFF
D: .
J: TRBJ2-1
V: TRBV6-4
size: .

DNA: TGTGCCAGCAGTGGTAGCGGGGGGATGAATACGCAGTATTTT
CDR3: CASSGSGGMNTQYF
D: TRBD2
J: TRBJ2-3
V: TRBV2
size: .

DNA: TGTGCCAGCAGGACAGGGGTGGAGGAAAAACTGTTTTTT
CDR3: CASRTGVEEKLFF
D: TRBD1
J: TRBJ1-4
V: TRBV6-5
size: .

DNA: TGTGCCAGCAGTTACGACAGGGGACCCTTCTACGAGCAGTACTTC
CDR3: CASSYDRGPFYEQYF
D: TRBD1
J: TRBJ2-7
V: TRBV6-2/TRBV6-3
size: .

DNA: TGTGCCAGCAGCACCCGGGACAGGGGTATCTATGGCTACACCTTC
CDR3: CASSTRDRGIYGYTF
D: TRBD1
J: TRBJ1-2
V: TRBV13
size: once

DNA: TGTGCCACCAGTGCCCCAACTAGCGGGGGTTCCTACGAGCAGTACTTC
CDR3: CATSAPTSGGSYEQYF
D: TRBD2
J: TRBJ2-7
V: TRBV24-1
size: .

DNA: TGTGCCAGCAGCGCCAGTGGAGTCCGAGGTCAGCCCCAGCATTTT
CDR3: CASSASGVRGQPQHF
D: .
J: TRBJ1-5
V: TRBV28
size: .

DNA: TGTGCCAGCAGGGCCAGACCGGGGAGCTATGGCTACACCTTC
CDR3: CASRARPGSYGYTF
D: .
J: TRBJ1-2
V: TRBV5-6
size: .

DNA: TGTGCCAGCAGCTTACATAACACCGGGGAGCTGTTTTTT
CDR3: CASSLHNTGELFF
D: .
J: TRBJ2-2
V: TRBV5-4
size: once

DNA: TGTGCCAGCAGCCAAGAAAGGACTAGTTGGGAGACCCAGTACTTC
CDR3: CASSQERTSWETQYF
D: TRBD2
J: TRBJ2-5
V: TRBV4-2
size: .

DNA: TGTGCCAGCAGCCGTCGAGGGGGATCGGATACGCAGTATTTT
CDR3: CASSRRGGSDTQYF
D: .
J: TRBJ2-3
V: TRBV5-4
size: .

DNA: TGTGCCAGCAGTTACACGTGGGGCCCAGAGACCCAGTACTTC
CDR3: CASSYTWGPETQYF
D: .
J: TRBJ2-5
V: TRBV6-2/TRBV6-3
size: once

DNA: TGTGCCAGCAGCAGGGGACAGGGGTACCGGAACGAGCAGTACTTC
CDR3: CASSRGQGYRNEQYF
D: TRBD1
J: TRBJ2-7
V: TRBV11-3
size: .

DNA: TGTGCCAGCAGCTTTACCTCCGGCGGGCGCAGCACAGATACGCAGTATTTT
CDR3: CASSFTSGGRSTDTQYF
D: .
J: TRBJ2-3
V: TRBV7-9
size: .

DNA: TGTGCCAGCAGTGGACTAGCGGGGGGGAATCGGTTCTTC
CDR3: CASSGLAGGNRFF
D: TRBD2
J: TRBJ2-1
V: TRBV12-3/TRBV12-4
size: .

DNA: TGCGCCAGCAGCCAAGCCCCTAAAAGGCAACAGGTGTCCTACTCTGGAAACACCATATATTTT
CDR3: CASSQAPKRQQVSYSGNTIYF
D: .
J: TRBJ1-3
V: TRBV4-1
size: .

DNA: TGTGCCAGCAGTGAAGAACTAGCGGGGGCCCTGAACAATGAGCAGTTCTTC
CDR3: CASSEELAGALNNEQFF
D: TRBD2
J: TRBJ2-1
V: TRBV6-1
size: .

DNA: TGTGCCAGCAGTAGCGGGGGCCTAGCCAAAAACATTCAGTACTTC
CDR3: CASSSGGLAKNIQYF
D: TRBD2
J: TRBJ2-4
V: TRBV11-2
size: .

DNA: TGTGCCAGCAGCTTAGAAGCCAGGGTATCGTACTCACCCCTCCACTTT
CDR3: CASSLEARVSYSPLHF
D: .
J: TRBJ1-6
V: TRBV11-3
size: .

DNA: TGTGCCAGCAGTTGGGACAGCCAGCCAGGGCAGCCCCAGCATTTT
CDR3: CASSWDSQPGQPQHF
D: TRBD1
J: TRBJ1-5
V: TRBV2
size: .

DNA: TGTGCCAGCAGCCCCCCTAGCGGGGGGGGCACCGGGGAGCTGTTTTTT
CDR3: CASSPPSGGGTGELFF
D: TRBD2
J: TRBJ2-2
V: TRBV9
size: .

DNA: TGTGCCTGGGACACGAACACTGAAGCTTTCTTT
CDR3: CAWDTNTEAFF
D: .
J: TRBJ1-1
V: TRBV30
size: .

DNA: TGTGCCAGCAGCAAACAGATTATCGCAGCTTTCTTT
CDR3: CASSKQIIAAFF
D: .
J: TRBJ1-1
V: TRBV7-9
size: .

DNA: TGTGCCAGCAGCTTAGGACGGAGGAAAGACTATGGCTACACCTTC
CDR3: CASSLGRRKDYGYTF
D: .
J: TRBJ1-2
V: TRBV7-8
size: .

DNA: TGTGCCAGCCTAGCACATCGGGATGAGCAGTTCTTC
CDR3: CASLAHRDEQFF
D: .
J: TRBJ2-1
V: TRBV12-3/TRBV12-4
size: .

DNA: TGTGCCACCAGCAGAGATAGAGGCGGTGAAGCTTTCTTT
CDR3: CATSRDRGGEAFF
D: .
J: TRBJ1-1
V: TRBV15
size: .

DNA: TGTGCCAGCTCACCGTCAGGGGGCGGATTAGATACGCAGTATTTT
CDR3: CASSPSGGGLDTQYF
D: TRBD1
J: TRBJ2-3
V: TRBV18
size: .

DNA: TGTGCCAGCAGCGGCACGGAGGCCGGGGAGCTGTTTTTT
CDR3: CASSGTEAGELFF
D: .
J: TRBJ2-2
V: TRBV6-2/TRBV6-3
size: .

DNA: TGTGCCAGCAGCTGGACTAGACAATCCGGGGAGCTGTTTTTT
CDR3: CASSWTRQSGELFF
D: TRBD2
J: TRBJ2-2
V: TRBV11-2
size: once

DNA: TGCAGTGCTAGTTCCTGGACTAGCGGGAGTTACAATGAGCAGTTCTTC
CDR3: CSASSWTSGSYNEQFF
D: TRBD2
J: TRBJ2-1
V: TRBV20-1
size: .

DNA: TGTGCCAGTAGTATAAAAGGCAGGGATGAGCAGTTCTTC
CDR3: CASSIKGRDEQFF
D: .
J: TRBJ2-1
V: TRBV19
size: .

DNA: TGTGCCAGCAGCCAAGCTCCTTTTAGCGGGGGGGCGAAGACCGGGGAGCTGTTTTTT
CDR3: CASSQAPFSGGAKTGELFF
D: TRBD2
J: TRBJ2-2
V: TRBV14
size: .

DNA: TGTGCCAGCGGGGGGGCTGCTTACACTGAAGCTTTCTTT
CDR3: CASGGAAYTEAFF
D: .
J: TRBJ1-1
V: TRBV6-5
size: .

DNA: TGTGCCAGCAGCTCCCCCCGGGGGGAGAGGGCGAATTCACCCCTCCACTTT
CDR3: CASSSPRGERANSPLHF
D: .
J: TRBJ1-6
V: TRBV13
size: .

DNA: TGTGCCAGCAGTGACGTCGAAACAGACGGTACTTTCTTT
CDR3: CASSDVETDGTFF
D: .
J: TRBJ1-1
V: TRBV6-1
size: .

DNA: TGTGCCATCAGTGAGGCGGGTGCTGAAGCTTTCTTT
CDR3: CAISEAGAEAFF
D: .
J: TRBJ1-1
V: TRBV10-3
size: .

DNA: TGTGCCACCAGAGACAGGGATGAGCAGTTCTTC
CDR3: CATRDRDEQFF
D: TRBD1
J: TRBJ2-1
V: TRBV19
size: .

DNA: TGTGCCAGCAGCCTCCAGAAGACTGAAGCTTTCTTT
CDR3: CASSLQKTEAFF
D: .
J: TRBJ1-1
V: TRBV11-3
size: .

DNA: TGTGCCAGCAGTCATAGGGGGACAGGATATGAAAAACTGTTTTTT
CDR3: CASSHRGTGYEKLFF
D: TRBD1
J: TRBJ1-4
V: TRBV28
size: .

DNA: TGTGCCAGCATGGGACAGGGGGCGTCCGAAGCTTTCTTT
CDR3: CASMGQGASEAFF
D: TRBD1
J: TRBJ1-1
V: TRBV6-5
size: .

DNA: TGTGCCATCAGTGAGTCGGGCCAGGGGAGTCGGAACACTGAAGCTTTCTTT
CDR3: CAISESGQGSRNTEAFF
D: .
J: TRBJ1-1
V: TRBV10-3
size: .

DNA: TGTGCCAGCAGCTTAGGGCTAGCGGGGGCCAGCTCCTACAATGAGCAGTTCTTC
CDR3: CASSLGLAGASSYNEQFF
D: TRBD2
J: TRBJ2-1
V: TRBV7-6
size: .

DNA: TGTGCCAGCAGTCGGGACTCGACAGATACGCAGTATTTT
CDR3: CASSRDSTDTQYF
D: .
J: TRBJ2-3
V: TRBV6-6
size: .